The T cell receptor (beta chain) described here comes from a study of STAT3 mutations in large granular lymphocyte leukemia. There are 15 residues in the CDR3. Germline V gene lookup returns CDR1 SGHAT and CDR2 FQNNGV. V trimming: 4 bases; J trimming: 1 base; junction bases outside the gene matches: 3. As for this clone: Antigen: not known.

The method was immunoSEQ multiplex PCR; TCRdb's version includes in-frame clones alone and lacks a portion of them. The sample lists fewer than 11,000 clones; around nine tenths were seen once. Broader study findings: In T-cell large granular lymphocyte leukemia, about half of patients showed multiple immunodominant subclonotypes.

The TCR comes from a man aged 55 to 70 with T-cell large granular lymphocyte leukemia. Some clones in this sample may be carry-over from other donors' samples. The chain has TRBV11-2 and TRBJ1-3; 8 bases agree with TRBD1. The sample was peripheral blood mononuclear cells. CDR3 nucleotide sequence: TGTGCCAGCAGCTCAACAGGGGGATCTGGAAACACCATATATTTT. This gives the protein CASSSTGGSGNTIYF.